Here is one T cell receptor (beta chain) with its context. The antigen is unknown. Germline is not matched at one junction end, which may reflect a read error. These data belong to a study of tumor-infiltrating lymphocytes in primary liver carcinoma. The overall study: Each participant had primary liver carcinoma, and surgical resection was the treatment.

Total RNA amounting to roughly 450 ng was the source from which TCR beta cDNA was made with a constant-region primer. ARM-PCR was slightly modified, and three nested multiplex PCR rounds with it gave rise to the TCR beta libraries. With TRBV1-TRBV30 forward primers and a C-beta reverse primer, the first two PCR rounds were run for roughly 9 cycles each. TCRdb itself ran the multiplex PCR reads through MiXCR, one entry per CDR3 protein. The table shows around 330,000 distinct CDR3 sequences, with 45% to 70% occurring only once. The CDR3 extends over 12 amino acids. The V gene's germline CDR1 is SQVTM and CDR2 ANQGSEA. The researchers obtained blood RNA from unsorted whole blood and also extracted germline DNA. Study findings and constraints: Unsorted bulk processing meant the study did not compare CD4+ and CD8+ repertoires. Relative to tumor region pairs, the tumor-adjacent and tumor-blood pairs showed overlap that was lower.

This clonotype originated in a woman aged 25 to 45 with primary liver carcinoma and hepatitis B virus infection. This rearrangement joins TRBV29-1 to TRBJ2-1; possible D gene TRBD2, 5 bases. Sequencing used peripheral blood. The CDR3 DNA is TGTAGCGTTCGTTGTGGCTACAATGAGCAGTTCTTC. It encodes CSVRCGYNEQFF.